This passage covers 23 T cell receptor beta chains from one sample sequenced in a study of Ad26.COV2.S vaccination and SARS-CoV-2 variants (dated by TCRdb to 2020 to 2022). The library was produced with the immunoSEQ multiplex PCR assay. As stored in TCRdb, this immuneACCESS dataset retains in-frame rearrangements with V and J assigned. A fraction of the clones does not appear; measured against another copy, unresolved V genes explain less than half of the discrepancy, and the remainder lacks a known reason. This sample holds some 270,000 clones; around 85% were observed only once. Approximately 3% of the sample is in the top ten clones. The label giving this sample's treatment or condition can be read as: some 20 received Ad26.COV2.S at low or high dose, single or two shots; about 5 received placebo; per-sample allocation not given. For vaccine and placebo recipients, the sequenced repertoires came from samples collected on day 63 after the first injection.

Sequencing used peripheral blood, obtained in a trial of Ad26.COV2.S vaccine versus placebo. These receptors were collected from a person between 18 and 59 years old who received the Ad26.COV2.S COVID-19 vaccine or a placebo.

The genes are TRBV6-2 or TRBV6-3 and TRBJ1-2, with 9 bases that match TRBD1. Looked up from germline, CDR1 is MNHEY and CDR2 is SVGEGT. V shed 0 bases, J shed 0 bases, and the junction held 8 bases outside the gene matches. This CDR3 spans 18 amino acids. The CDR3 DNA reads TGTGCCAGCAGTTACTCGAGACAGGGGGTTCTACCTAACTATGGCTACACCTTC. Protein: CASSYSRQGVLPNYGYTF.

This chain connects TRBV5-6 to TRBJ2-2; D is uncertain. The CDR3 length is 15 residues. CDR1 SGHDT and CDR2 YYEEEE come from the germline V gene. V lost 4 bases and J 3 bases, leaving 13 bases between the germline ends. In nucleotides, the CDR3 is TGTGCCAGCAGCCCCGGGCCTCGGGACACCGGGGAGCTGTTTTTT. Its protein is CASSPGPRDTGELFF.

The chain employs TRBV6-4 and TRBJ2-1; tentative D call: TRBD1 (7 bases). V was clipped by 2 bases and J by 9 bases, with 17 bases between them. CDR3 length: 15 amino acids. Germline CDR1 MRHNA, CDR2 SNTAGT. The CDR3 nucleotides are TGTGCCAGCAGTGACCAGGGGGGCCCTACCGGTGAGCAGTTCTTC. Translated, it gives CASSDQGGPTGEQFF.

This clone was found a few times. V is TRBV7-9 and J is TRBJ1-2; perhaps TRBD1 as D (6 bases). Germline CDR1 and CDR2: SEHNR and FQNEAQ (reference sequence). Trimming stripped 5 bases from V and 4 bases from J, with 17 bases between. The CDR3 sequence is 15 residues long. CDR3: CASSQSDSQAYGYTF. CDR3 sequence (DNA): TGTGCCAGCAGCCAATCGGACAGCCAAGCCTATGGCTACACCTTC.

This chain uses TRBV5-1 with TRBJ2-7; 7 nucleotides align to TRBD1. Germline lookup yields CDR1 SGHRS and CDR2 YFSETQ. J gave up 0 bases and V 4 bases, and 4 bases lay outside the gene matches. The CDR3 has 14 residues. The CDR3: CASSPGTASYEQYF. The CDR3 DNA is TGCGCCAGCAGCCCCGGGACAGCCTCCTACGAGCAGTACTTC.

This sequence joins TRBV30 and TRBJ2-1; 12 nucleotides match TRBD2. V shed 0 bases, J shed 5 bases, and the junction held 8 bases outside the gene matches. The CDR3 contains 17 residues. Germline CDR1 and CDR2: GTSNPN and SVGIG (reference sequence). The CDR3 region has the DNA TGTGCCTGGAGTGTAACGAGGACTAGCGGGACCAACAATGAGCAGTTCTTC. Its protein product is CAWSVTRTSGTNNEQFF.

The genes are TRBV2 and TRBJ2-3, with D hard to call. V gave up 5 bases and J gave up 2 bases, with 8 bases separating them. Per the germline V gene, CDR1 is SNHLY and CDR2 is FYNNEI. The CDR3 contains 13 residues. CDR3 DNA sequence: TGTGCCAGCAGTCTCCCATTCACAGATACGCAGTATTTT. Its translation is CASSLPFTDTQYF.

A remark on this clone: Being one base from a much bigger clone, this may be a read error. This same CDR3 is encoded by further DNA sequences in the sample. The rearrangement uses TRBV12-3 or TRBV12-4 and TRBJ2-1; possibly TRBD1 for D (6 bases). Trimming shortened V by 5 bases and J by 8 bases, and 10 bases separated the two germline ends. The CDR3 contains 12 residues. The CDR3 sequence: CASSPRGDEQFF. CDR3 nucleotide sequence: TGTGCCAGCAGTCCCAGGGGAGATGAGCAGTTCTTC.

The chain joins TRBV7-6 to TRBJ2-2; no clear D. This CDR3 has 15 residues. Germline V gives CDR1 SGHVS, CDR2 FNYEAQ. Trimming took 2 bases from V and 5 from J, leaving 12 bases between them. The DNA of the CDR3 is TGTGCCAGCAGCTTACCAGAAGAGGAGACCGGGGAGCTGTTTTTT. Translation gives CASSLPEEETGELFF.

V usage is TRBV6-6 and J usage is TRBJ1-5; 9 positions match TRBD1. V gave up 11 bases and J gave up 7 bases; unmatched junction bases: 3. The CDR3 totals 11 residues. Germline V gene data show CDR1 as MNHNY and CDR2 as SVGAGI (reference sequence). The CDR3 sequence: CAGGTGQPQHF. The CDR3 nucleotides are TGTGCCGGGGGGACAGGGCAGCCCCAGCATTTT.

The genes are TRBV6-6 and TRBJ1-3, with 7 nucleotides matching TRBD1. J gave up 2 bases and V 5 bases, and 3 bases lay outside the gene matches. Germline CDR1 MNHNY, CDR2 SVGAGI (reference sequence). The CDR3 is 14 amino acids. The CDR3 reads CASSQTGAGNTIYF. In nucleotides, the CDR3 is TGTGCCAGCAGTCAAACAGGGGCTGGAAACACCATATATTTT.

Only one count was recorded for this clone. The chain combines TRBV9 with TRBJ2-1; possible D gene TRBD2, 6 bases. The germline V gene has CDR1 SGDLS and CDR2 YYNGEE. The CDR3 is 12 amino acids. V was clipped by 3 bases and J by 6 bases, with 7 bases between them. The DNA of the CDR3 is TGTGCCAGCAGCGGACTAGGCAATGAGCAGTTCTTC. Amino acid sequence: CASSGLGNEQFF. Together with reference TRBV9 and TRBJ2-1, the CDR3 gives the full variable domain: DSGVTQTPKHLITATGQRVTLRCSPRSGDLSVYWYQQSLDQGLQFLIQYYNGEERAKGNILERFSAQQFPDLHSELNLSSLELGDSALYFCASSGLGNEQFFGPGTRLTVL.

This clone has a handful of counts. J is TRBJ2-1 and V is TRBV7-9, with TRBD1 as a possible D gene (5 bases). The germline V and J ends were trimmed by 1 base and 2 bases, with 18 bases remaining between them. The V gene's germline CDR1 is SEHNR and CDR2 FQNEAQ (reference sequence). This CDR3 has 18 residues. CDR3 sequence reads: CASSLELGRTSTYNEQFF. The CDR3 nucleotides are TGTGCCAGCAGCTTAGAATTGGGGCGAACTTCCACCTACAATGAGCAGTTCTTC.

This clone was seen a single time. The chain carries TRBV12-3 or TRBV12-4 and TRBJ1-2, with D possibly TRBD1 on 5 matching bases. The CDR3 loop spans 13 amino acids. V lost 3 bases and J lost 6, with 11 bases in between. The CDR3 nucleotides read TGTGCCAGCAGTTTGCGGACAACCCATGGCTACACCTTC. Its protein is CASSLRTTHGYTF.

The CDR3 DNA follows: TGTGCCTGGAGCTTCGCCCCCGGAAACACCATATATTTT. The encoded protein is CAWSFAPGNTIYF. The chain recombines TRBV30 with TRBJ1-3; no firm D call. The CDR3 length is 13 residues. V lost 3 bases, J lost 4 bases, and 10 bases lay in between. Per the germline V gene, CDR1 is GTSNPN and CDR2 is SVGIG (reference sequence). The complete variable domain, with remaining parts taken from reference TRBV30 and TRBJ1-3, reads SQTIHQWPATLVQPVGSPLSLECTVEGTSNPNLYWYRQAAGRGLQLLFYSVGIGQISSEVPQNLSASRPQDRQFILSSKKLLLSDSGFYLCAWSFAPGNTIYFGEGSWLTVV.

The chain has TRBV7-2 and TRBJ1-1; 10 nucleotides match TRBD1. V was clipped by 0 bases and J by 6 bases; unmatched bases: 4. CDR1 SGHTA and CDR2 FQGNSA come from the germline V gene. CDR3 length equals 15 residues. The CDR3 DNA follows: TGTGCCAGCAGCTTAGCCATGGACAGGGGGGCTGAAGCTTTCTTT. Translating it yields CASSLAMDRGAEAFF.

The rearrangement links TRBV6-1 to TRBJ1-4; D unclear. V was trimmed by 2 bases and J by 1 base, leaving 11 bases between them. CDR1 is MNHNS, CDR2 SASEGT, per germline. The CDR3 has 16 residues. The CDR3 sequence is CASSEFWWVTNEKLFF. As DNA, the CDR3 is TGTGCCAGCAGTGAATTTTGGTGGGTAACTAATGAAAAACTGTTTTTT.

This rearrangement joins TRBV27 to TRBJ2-6; D may be TRBD1 (6 bases). The CDR3 spans 18 residues. From germline, CDR1 is MNHEY and CDR2 SMNVEV (reference sequence). Trimming removed 5 bases at V and 0 bases at J, with 17 bases between. CDR3 loop: CASSTRQVPVSGANVLTF. The CDR3 DNA reads TGTGCCAGCAGTACTCGACAGGTCCCCGTCTCTGGGGCCAACGTCCTGACTTTC.

The CDR3 is CSASRVPNEQFF. The CDR3 nucleotides are TGCAGTGCTAGTAGAGTACCGAATGAGCAGTTCTTC. The rearrangement uses TRBV20-1 and TRBJ2-1; D call uncertain. V lost 3 bases, J lost 7 bases, and 10 bases lay in between. The CDR3 length is 12 residues. Germline assignment: CDR1 DFQATT and CDR2 SNEGSKA (reference sequence).

The J gene is TRBJ2-7, the V gene TRBV20-1, with 10 bases fitting TRBD1. The J segment lost 4 bases and the V segment lost 3 bases, leaving 6 bases of the junction unmatched. The CDR3 runs 14 residues. Germline V CDR1 and CDR2: DFQATT, SNEGSKA (reference sequence). The CDR3 region is CSASVPGQGYEQYV. The CDR3 nucleotides read TGCAGTGCTAGTGTCCCGGGACAGGGGTACGAGCAGTACGTC.

The chain links TRBV6-6 to TRBJ1-1; tentatively, D is TRBD1 (6 bases). With 6 bases removed from V and 3 bases from J, the gap between germline ends came to 14 bases. Germline V gene lookup returns CDR1 MNHNY and CDR2 SVGAGI (reference sequence). This CDR3 is built from 14 residues. CDR3 protein: CASSSPGGDTEAFF. DNA for the CDR3: TGTGCCAGCAGCTCCCCTGGGGGCGACACTGAAGCTTTCTTT.

This sequence joins TRBV5-4 and TRBJ1-6; D gene ambiguous. Trimming stripped 4 bases from V and 6 bases from J, with 14 bases between. Germline CDR1 and CDR2: SGHNT and YYREEE (reference sequence). The CDR3 runs 15 residues. In DNA, the CDR3 is TGTGCCAGCAGCCCGCGGGTCGGGCCTAATTCACCCCTCCACTTT. Protein product: CASSPRVGPNSPLHF.

The V and J genes are TRBV5-5 and TRBJ1-4; D remains unclear. Trimming stripped 0 bases from V and 8 bases from J, with 11 bases between. The CDR3 extends over 14 amino acids. Germline loops: CDR1 SGHKS, CDR2 YYEKEE (reference sequence). The CDR3 reads CASSLGGDWEKLFF. CDR3 DNA sequence: TGTGCCAGCAGCTTGGGTGGTGATTGGGAAAAACTGTTTTTT.